The 14 T cell receptor beta chains listed next were all sequenced from one sample in a study of T cell clonotyping in hematopoietic cell transplantation. Assay used: immunoSEQ multiplex PCR; TCRdb lists only in-frame clones, some missing. The table has under 45,000 clones, approximately 89% seen once. Material: peripheral blood mononuclear cells. The receptors stem from a woman aged 40 to 50 in good health. Some clones in this sample may be carry-over from other donors' samples.

V gene TRBV28 combines with J gene TRBJ2-5; 11 nucleotides line up with TRBD2. The germline V gene has CDR1 MDHEN and CDR2 SYDVKM. The CDR3 has 14 residues. Losses at the gene ends were 4 bases for V and 7 bases for J; bases not matched to a gene: 5. For the CDR3, the DNA is TGTGCCAGCAGTTCTACTAGCGGGAGCGGGACCCAGTACTTC. As protein: CASSSTSGSGTQYF.

This chain links TRBV7-2 with TRBJ2-7, with a tentative D call TRBD1 (5 bases). Germline CDR1 SGHTA, CDR2 FQGNSA. The V end was cut by 1 base, the J end by 2 bases, with 9 bases between. This CDR3 contains 14 residues. CDR3 sequence (DNA): TGTGCCAGCAGCTTAGAACAGGCTACCTACGAGCAGTACTTC. Its translation is CASSLEQATYEQYF. Full variable domain (outside the CDR3, taken from reference TRBV7-2 and TRBJ2-7): GAGVSQSPSNKVTEKGKDVELRCDPISGHTALYWYRQSLGQGLEFLIYFQGNSAPDKSGLPSDRFSAERTGGSVSTLTIQRTQQEDSAVYLCASSLEQATYEQYFGPGTRLTVT.

V gene TRBV19 combines with J gene TRBJ1-1; D is uncertain. There are 12 residues in the CDR3. The V and J ends lost 1 base and 8 bases respectively, with 8 bases between them. From germline, CDR1 is LNHDA and CDR2 SQIVND (reference sequence). In DNA, the CDR3 is TGTGCCAGTAGTATAGGTACTGCAGAAGCTTTCTTT. Translation: CASSIGTAEAFF.

The chain carries TRBV7-3 and TRBJ1-2, with D maybe TRBD1 (6 bases). Germline V gene lookup returns CDR1 SGHTA and CDR2 FQGTGA. The V end lost 1 base, the J end lost 8 bases, and 14 bases lay between the germline ends. This CDR3 spans 14 amino acids. The CDR3 region has the DNA TGTGCCAGCAGCTTAATCAGGGACACAATGGGCTACACCTTC. Residues: CASSLIRDTMGYTF.

V is TRBV5-6 and J is TRBJ2-7, with 10 bases lining up with TRBD2. V was clipped by 0 bases and J by 4 bases; unmatched bases: 7. The germline CDR1 and CDR2 sequences are SGHDT and YYEEEE. The CDR3 covers 16 residues. CDR3 region: CASSLAAGGPVYEQYF. The CDR3, as DNA: TGTGCCAGCAGCTTGGCAGCGGGAGGGCCAGTTTACGAGCAGTACTTC.

The chain has TRBV5-6 and TRBJ1-5, with 10 bases lining up with TRBD1. Trimming at V came to 4 bases and at J to 2 bases, leaving 12 bases not matched to a gene. The CDR3 sequence is 18 residues long. Per the germline V gene, CDR1 is SGHDT and CDR2 is YYEEEE. The CDR3 region is CASSRAGTGAMGNQPQHF. In DNA, the CDR3 is TGTGCCAGCAGCCGGGCCGGGACAGGGGCGATGGGCAATCAGCCCCAGCATTTT.

The gene calls are TRBV28 and TRBJ1-2; D remains ambiguous. The CDR3 has 13 amino acids. Germline lookup yields CDR1 MDHEN and CDR2 SYDVKM. Trimming took off 7 bases at V and 6 bases at J, with 15 bases between the two ends. CDR3 DNA: TGTGCCAGCACAGAAAGCCCTCGGGATGGCTACACCTTC. It codes for CASTESPRDGYTF.

The J gene is TRBJ2-3, the V gene TRBV6-4; the D gene could be TRBD1 or TRBD2 (5 bases each). The V end lost 7 bases, the J end lost 8 bases, and 19 bases lay between the germline ends. Germline values: CDR1 MRHNA, CDR2 SNTAGT. The CDR3 is 14 residues long. The chain's CDR3 is CASTDSPGGGTQYF. The DNA of the CDR3 is TGTGCCAGCACCGACTCTCCTGGGGGTGGTACGCAGTATTTT.

The chain employs TRBV28 and TRBJ1-1; 8 bases fit TRBD1. V was pared by 7 bases and J by 2 bases, with 3 bases of the junction left unmatched. This CDR3 is built from 13 residues. Germline V gene sequence: CDR1 MDHEN, CDR2 SYDVKM. In DNA, the CDR3 is TGTGCCAGCATGGACAGGGCAAACACTGAAGCTTTCTTT. Its protein is CASMDRANTEAFF.

This clone was seen just once. This chain uses TRBV7-2 with TRBJ1-1; D not resolved. This CDR3 contains 14 residues. CDR1 SGHTA and CDR2 FQGNSA come from the germline V gene. The V and J ends lost 5 bases and 1 base respectively, with 11 bases between them. The DNA for the CDR3 is TGTGCCAGCAGCCCCAGTTGGGGGAACACTGAAGCTTTCTTT. Its translation is CASSPSWGNTEAFF.

The gene calls are TRBV28 and TRBJ1-2; weak D call: TRBD1 (5 bases). The V end was cut by 10 bases, the J end by 7 bases, with 19 bases between. The germline V gene has CDR1 MDHEN and CDR2 SYDVKM. CDR3 length equals 13 residues. The DNA for the CDR3 is TGTGCCACCGGACGAACAGGTGACCTTGGCTACACCTTC. Residues: CATGRTGDLGYTF.

This clone has only a few counts. V gene TRBV7-2 combines with J gene TRBJ1-2; D is ambiguous. The CDR3 sequence is 12 residues long. V lost 1 base and J 8 bases, leaving 8 bases between the germline ends. The germline CDR1 and CDR2 sequences are SGHTA and FQGNSA. CDR3 loop: CASSLVRVGYTF. In DNA form, the CDR3 reads TGTGCCAGCAGCTTAGTTAGGGTAGGCTACACCTTC.

The gene calls are TRBV4-2 and TRBJ1-5; D is perhaps TRBD1 (5 bases). CDR1 and CDR2 from the germline V gene are LGHNA and YNFKEQ. V was cut by 0 bases and J by 3 bases, with 12 bases left in between. The CDR3 covers 16 residues. The CDR3 nucleotides are TGTGCCAGCAGCCAAGAAAGGGGCAGACTCAATCAGCCCCAGCATTTT. Its translation: CASSQERGRLNQPQHF.

The CDR3 loop is CASSDGTGDGEQYF. CDR3 nucleotide sequence: TGTGCCAGCAGTGATGGGACAGGGGACGGCGAGCAGTACTTC. The chain couples TRBV2 to TRBJ2-7; 10 positions agree with TRBD1. Germline lookup yields CDR1 SNHLY and CDR2 FYNNEI. J was trimmed by 6 bases and V by 3 bases; bases with no gene match: 5. CDR3 size: 14 residues. Full variable domain (missing parts from reference TRBV2 and TRBJ2-7): EPEVTQTPSHQVTQMGQEVILRCVPISNHLYFYWYRQILGQKVEFLVSFYNNEISEKSEIFDDQFSVERPDGSNFTLKIRSTKLEDSAMYFCASSDGTGDGEQYFGPGTRLTVT.